This TCR beta chain was captured in a study of blood T cell repertoires in COVID-19. CDR1 and CDR2 (germline): SGHNT, YYREEE (reference sequence). The CDR3 consists of 15 residues. The V end lost 4 bases, the J end lost 5 bases, and 18 bases lay between the germline ends. Here immunoSEQ multiplex PCR was the method, and the copy in TCRdb shows in-frame clones only, minus some. The sample carries some 310,000 clones, more than 75% recorded once. The source of this sequence is a man between 50 and 59 years old with active or convalescent COVID-19. Input material: peripheral blood. The chain couples TRBV5-4 to TRBJ1-2; D is perhaps TRBD1 (5 bases). CDR3 sequence reads: CASSEGGTGPYGYTF. CDR3 in DNA: TGTGCCAGCAGCGAAGGAGGGACGGGCCCTTATGGCTACACCTTC.